Below are 23 T cell receptor beta chains sequenced from a single sample in a study of T cell repertoires in cytomegalovirus infection. TCRdb called the reads again in MiXCR, with one record for every CDR3 protein. The sample consists of approximately 500,000 distinct CDR3 sequences, more than 15% of them appearing once. The sequenced sample consisted of CD8+ T cells from PBMCs. These receptor sequences come from a human donor in good health (CMV status not recorded). Some clones in this sample may be carry-over from other donors' samples.

The table lists this clonotype with a few counts. The V and J genes are TRBV2 and TRBJ2-2; unclear D gene. Trimming took 10 bases from V and 0 from J, leaving 12 bases between them. There are 14 residues in the CDR3. Looked up from germline, CDR1 is SNHLY and CDR2 is FYNNEI. As DNA, the CDR3 is TGTGCCACCCCCGTCACAGCGAACACCGGGGAGCTGTTTTTT. It encodes CATPVTANTGELFF. The whole variable domain, filled in from reference TRBV2 and TRBJ2-2, reads EPEVTQTPSHQVTQMGQEVILRCVPISNHLYFYWYRQILGQKVEFLVSFYNNEISEKSEIFDDQFSVERPDGSNFTLKIRSTKLEDSAMYFCATPVTANTGELFFGEGSRLTVL.

This clonotype was seen ten or more times. A junction end diverges from the germline sequence, so it may reflect a read error. V usage is TRBV27 and J usage is TRBJ1-1; TRBD1 might be the D (5 bases). This CDR3 has 15 residues. CDR1 is MNHEY and CDR2 is SMNVEV in the germline V gene (reference sequence). The CDR3 protein is CASILSEGKNTEAFF. The CDR3 DNA reads as TGTGCCAGCATTTTAAGCGAGGGGAAGAACACTGAAGCTTTCTTT.

This clonotype was observed a handful of times. This sequence joins TRBV19 and TRBJ1-2; TRBD1 agrees at 12 bases. The germline V gene has CDR1 LNHDA and CDR2 SQIVND (reference sequence). The CDR3 has 15 residues. Trimming cost V 3 bases and J 6 bases; bases outside gene matches: 5. CDR3 sequence reads: CASSIWDRGPNGYTF. In DNA form, the CDR3 reads TGTGCCAGTAGTATTTGGGACAGGGGGCCAAATGGCTACACCTTC.

This clonotype has more than one count but fewer than ten. The chain links TRBV7-4 to TRBJ1-2; D gene uncertain. The CDR3 extends over 13 amino acids. Trimming left V 8 bases short and J 2 bases short, with 12 bases between. CDR1 SGHVT and CDR2 SQSDAQ come from the germline V gene. CDR3 DNA sequence: TGTGCCAGCGGAGCCGGGAAGAACTATGGCTACACCTTC. This translates into CASGAGKNYGYTF. Combining the CDR3 with reference TRBV7-4 and TRBJ1-2 gives the whole variable domain GAGVSQSPRYKVAKRGRDVALRCDSISGHVTLYWYRQTLGQGSEVLTYSQSDAQRDKSGRPSGRFSAERPERSVSTLKIQRTEQGDSAVYLCASGAGKNYGYTFGSGTRLTVV.

This clonotype was seen a handful of times. The rearrangement uses TRBV7-4 and TRBJ1-1; 7 bases agree with TRBD1. Looked up from germline, CDR1 is SGHVT and CDR2 is SQSDAQ. With 6 bases clipped from V and 5 bases from J, the junction kept 9 bases outside the gene matches. CDR3 length: 14 residues. As DNA, the CDR3 is TGTGCCAGCAGGGTAGGGGGCGGGAGAACTGAAGCTTTCTTT. It codes for CASRVGGGRTEAFF.

V gene TRBV12-5 combines with J gene TRBJ1-1; TRBD1 is a possible D gene (5 bases). V lost 4 bases to trimming and J lost 8 bases, with 11 bases between them. The CDR3 has 12 amino acids. The germline V gene encodes CDR1 LGHNT and CDR2 FRNRAP. The CDR3 loop reads CASGWGGGEAFF. Here the CDR3 DNA reads TGTGCTAGTGGTTGGGGGGGAGGGGAAGCTTTCTTT. The full variable domain, completed using reference TRBV12-5 and TRBJ1-1, is DARVTQTPRHKVTEMGQEVTMRCQPILGHNTVFWYRQTMMQGLELLAYFRNRAPLDDSGMPKDRFSAEMPDATLATLKIQPSEPRDSAVYFCASGWGGGEAFFGQGTRLTVV.

This clonotype was observed at least ten times. The rearrangement uses TRBV12-3 or TRBV12-4 and TRBJ2-1; D unresolved. This CDR3 region has 12 residues. The V and J ends lost 6 bases and 4 bases respectively, with 7 bases between them. The CDR3 protein is CASSPMYNEQFF. CDR3 nucleotide sequence: TGTGCCAGCAGCCCGATGTACAATGAGCAGTTCTTC.

In its sample, this clonotype was seen a few times. The V and J genes are TRBV27 and TRBJ2-1; D is perhaps TRBD2 (5 bases). The CDR3 extends over 16 amino acids. Deletions cut 2 bases from V and 0 bases from J, with 11 bases between. CDR1 and CDR2 from the germline V gene are MNHEY and SMNVEV (reference sequence). CDR3 region: CASSLPAASSYNEQFF. In DNA, the CDR3 is TGTGCCAGCAGTTTACCAGCGGCTAGCTCCTACAATGAGCAGTTCTTC.

This clonotype is deemed large. The chain uses TRBV5-1 and TRBJ2-1; maybe TRBD2 (6 bases). The germline CDR1 and CDR2 sequences are SGHRS and YFSETQ. The length of the CDR3 is 15 residues. Trimming pared 1 base from V and 6 bases from J, leaving 14 bases between. CDR3 protein: CASSLFSTAGNEQFF. The DNA for the CDR3 is TGCGCCAGCAGCTTGTTCTCGACAGCGGGCAATGAGCAGTTCTTC.

In this sample, this clonotype turned up once. The chain is built from TRBV5-1 and TRBJ2-1, with D possibly being TRBD2 (5 bases). CDR1 and CDR2 (germline): SGHRS, YFSETQ. The CDR3 consists of 16 residues. Deletions cut 4 bases from V and 5 bases from J, with 19 bases between. CDR3 sequence reads: CASSLNLAAPDNEQFF. CDR3 DNA: TGCGCCAGCAGCCTCAACCTAGCCGCTCCCGACAATGAGCAGTTCTTC.

This clonotype has at least ten counts. The V gene is TRBV5-1, the J gene TRBJ2-7; D is possibly TRBD1 (6 bases). V gave up 0 bases and J gave up 3 bases, with 13 bases separating them. Germline CDR1 and CDR2: SGHRS and YFSETQ. There are 15 residues in the CDR3. CDR3 DNA sequence: TGCGCCAGCAGCTTGGCACAGGGCCATCTCTACGAGCAGTACTTC. Translation gives CASSLAQGHLYEQYF. The whole variable domain, filled in from reference TRBV5-1 and TRBJ2-7, reads KAGVTQTPRYLIKTRGQQVTLSCSPISGHRSVSWYQQTPGQGLQFLFEYFSETQRNKGNFPGRFSGRQFSNSRSEMNVSTLELGDSALYLCASSLAQGHLYEQYFGPGTRLTVT.

This clonotype was picked up a small number of times. The genes are TRBV29-1 and TRBJ2-1; TRBD2 aligns across 10 bases. The CDR3 has 15 amino acids. With 6 bases clipped from V and 2 bases from J, the junction kept 7 bases outside the gene matches. The germline gives CDR1 SQVTM, CDR2 ANQGSEA. The CDR3 loop is CSVEQREGAYNEQFF. The CDR3 DNA follows: TGCAGCGTAGAGCAGCGGGAGGGGGCCTACAATGAGCAGTTCTTC.

This clonotype has only a few counts. The chain employs TRBV3-1 and TRBJ2-7; perhaps TRBD1 as D (7 bases). Germline-derived CDR1 and CDR2 are LGHDT and YNNKEL (reference sequence). V was pared by 4 bases and J by 3 bases, with 28 bases between. The CDR3 extends over 19 amino acids. The chain's CDR3 is CASSPQVREERGPLYEQYF. CDR3 nucleotides: TGTGCCAGCAGCCCCCAAGTAAGGGAGGAGAGGGGGCCCCTCTACGAGCAGTACTTC.

This clonotype was recorded at least ten times. V usage is TRBV7-8 and J usage is TRBJ2-7; D remains ambiguous. The germline CDR1 and CDR2 sequences are SGHVS and FQNEAQ. The CDR3 consists of 12 residues. V was trimmed by 6 bases and J by 1 base, leaving 7 bases between them. CDR3: CASRTASYEQYF. The CDR3 coding sequence is TGTGCCAGCAGAACGGCATCCTACGAGCAGTACTTC.

The CDR3 nucleotides read TGTGCCAGCAGTTTAGAGCGGGAGACCCCCGATACGCAGTATTTT. This translates into CASSLERETPDTQYF. The chain combines TRBV12-3 or TRBV12-4 with TRBJ2-3; 8 bases agree with TRBD2. V trimming: 1 base; J trimming: 6 bases; junction bases outside the gene matches: 6. The length of the CDR3 is 15 residues.

The V gene is TRBV27, the J gene TRBJ2-7, with D perhaps being TRBD1 or TRBD2 (5 bases each). V was cut by 6 bases and J by 3 bases, with 15 bases left in between. The CDR3 has 14 amino acids. Germline V lookup: CDR1 MNHEY, CDR2 SMNVEV (reference sequence). The CDR3 DNA sequence: TGTGCCAGCAGCGCCGGGACGAAGTACTACGAGCAGTACTTC. Residues: CASSAGTKYYEQYF.

This clonotype was observed many times. The chain couples TRBV7-9 to TRBJ2-1; D remains unclear. V lost 2 bases and J lost 8, with 7 bases in between. Germline V lookup: CDR1 SEHNR, CDR2 FQNEAQ (reference sequence). The length of the CDR3 is 12 residues. CDR3 DNA: TGTGCCAGCAGCTTAAATATAGATGAGCAGTTCTTC. This gives the protein CASSLNIDEQFF.

CDR3 DNA: TGTGCCAGCAGTTACTCGGGGGGGGGTCAGACCCAGTACTTC. Protein: CASSYSGGGQTQYF. The V gene is TRBV6-5, the J gene TRBJ2-5, with 7 positions matching TRBD2. The CDR3 contains 14 residues. CDR1 and CDR2 from the germline V gene are MNHEY and SVGAGI. The V and J ends lost 0 bases and 6 bases, in that order; junction bases with no gene match: 4.

The V and J genes are TRBV2 and TRBJ2-2; D might be TRBD2 (6 bases). Germline V CDR1 and CDR2: SNHLY, FYNNEI. V gave up 11 bases and J gave up 2 bases, with 9 bases separating them. This CDR3 spans 12 amino acids. Here the CDR3 reads CAAGINTGELFF. The CDR3 region has the DNA TGTGCCGCGGGGATAAACACCGGGGAGCTGTTTTTT.

With respect to this clonotype: It may be a read error: a sequence one base away is much more abundant. The CDR3 region is CASSLRGCDYGYTF. The CDR3 DNA reads TGTGCCAGCAGTTTAAGGGGATGCGACTATGGCTACACCTTC. The chain links TRBV27 to TRBJ1-2; tentatively, D is TRBD1 (5 bases). Looked up from germline, CDR1 is MNHEY and CDR2 is SMNVEV (reference sequence). Trimming left V 2 bases short and J 3 bases short, with 10 bases between. The CDR3 consists of 14 residues.

By proportion, this clonotype is medium-sized. The chain has TRBV11-2 and TRBJ2-5, with TRBD2 matching over 11 bases. V shed 5 bases, J shed 5 bases, and the junction held 13 bases outside the gene matches. CDR3 length: 17 amino acids. CDR1 is SGHAT, CDR2 FQNNGV, per germline. The CDR3 is CASSLPSGLAGGETQYF. The CDR3 coding sequence is TGTGCCAGCAGCCTCCCTTCTGGACTAGCGGGTGGGGAGACCCAGTACTTC.

Only a few counts were recorded for this clonotype. The chain joins TRBV28 to TRBJ1-5, with TRBD1 as a possible D gene (6 bases). The CDR3 has 15 amino acids. Looked up from germline, CDR1 is MDHEN and CDR2 is SYDVKM. The V gene lost 5 bases and the J gene lost 0 bases, with 11 bases spanning the gap. The CDR3 sequence: CASSTATGSNQPQHF. In DNA, the CDR3 is TGTGCCAGCAGTACCGCGACAGGTAGCAATCAGCCCCAGCATTTT.

The gene calls are TRBV10-3 and TRBJ2-1, with 8 nucleotides matching TRBD2. Per germline, CDR1 ENHRY and CDR2 SYGVKD. Trimming cost V 3 bases and J 5 bases; bases outside gene matches: 9. There are 16 residues in the CDR3. DNA of the CDR3: TGTGCCATCAGTGAAAGCTCCGGGAGGGCCAACAATGAGCAGTTCTTC. Its protein is CAISESSGRANNEQFF.